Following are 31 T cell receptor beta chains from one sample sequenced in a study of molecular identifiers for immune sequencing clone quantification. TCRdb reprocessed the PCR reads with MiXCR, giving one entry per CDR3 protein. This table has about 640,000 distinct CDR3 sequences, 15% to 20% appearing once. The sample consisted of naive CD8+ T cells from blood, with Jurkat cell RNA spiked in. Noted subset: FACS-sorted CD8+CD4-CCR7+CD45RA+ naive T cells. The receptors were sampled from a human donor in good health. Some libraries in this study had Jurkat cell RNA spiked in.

The CDR3 coding sequence is TGTGCCAGCAGACAAACAGGGTACGGTAGCAATCAGCCCCAGCATTTT. It codes for CASRQTGYGSNQPQHF. The chain couples TRBV6-5 to TRBJ1-5; TRBD1 might be the D (6 bases). V lost 6 bases to trimming and J lost 0 bases, with 15 bases between them. The CDR3 totals 16 residues. CDR1 is MNHEY and CDR2 is SVGAGI in the germline V gene.

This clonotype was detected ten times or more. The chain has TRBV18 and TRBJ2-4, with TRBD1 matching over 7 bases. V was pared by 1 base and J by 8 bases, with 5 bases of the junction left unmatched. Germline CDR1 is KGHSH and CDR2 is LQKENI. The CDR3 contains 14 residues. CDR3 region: CASSPLGQADIQYF. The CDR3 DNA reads TGTGCCAGCTCACCACTCGGACAGGCGGACATTCAGTACTTC.

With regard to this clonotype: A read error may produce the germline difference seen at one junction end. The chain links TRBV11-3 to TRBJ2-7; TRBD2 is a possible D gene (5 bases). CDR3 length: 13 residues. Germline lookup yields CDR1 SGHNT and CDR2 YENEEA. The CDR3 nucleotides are TGTGCCAGCAAAAAGCGCGGAACGGAGGAGCAGCACTTC. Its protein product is CASKKRGTEEQHF.

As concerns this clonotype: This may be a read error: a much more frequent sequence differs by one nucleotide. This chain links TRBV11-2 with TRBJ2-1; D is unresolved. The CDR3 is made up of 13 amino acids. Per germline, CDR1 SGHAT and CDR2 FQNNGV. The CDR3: CASSYPPYNGQFF. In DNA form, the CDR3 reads TGTGCCAGCAGCTATCCCCCCTACAATGGGCAGTTCTTC.

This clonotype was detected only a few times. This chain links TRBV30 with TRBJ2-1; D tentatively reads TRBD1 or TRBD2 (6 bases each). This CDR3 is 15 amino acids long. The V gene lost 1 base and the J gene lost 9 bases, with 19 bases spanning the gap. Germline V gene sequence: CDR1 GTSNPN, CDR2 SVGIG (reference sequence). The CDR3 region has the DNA TGTGCCTGGAGTGCACTGGGGGCTGGGGGGAGTGAGCAGTTCTTC. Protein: CAWSALGAGGSEQFF.

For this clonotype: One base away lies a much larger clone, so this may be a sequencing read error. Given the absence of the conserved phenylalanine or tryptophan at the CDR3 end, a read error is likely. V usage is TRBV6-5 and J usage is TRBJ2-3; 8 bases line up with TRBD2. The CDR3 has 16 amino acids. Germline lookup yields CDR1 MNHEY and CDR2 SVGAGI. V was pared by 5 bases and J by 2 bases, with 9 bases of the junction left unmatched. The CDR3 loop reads CASSHQREYITDTQYL. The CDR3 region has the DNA TGTGCCAGCAGTCACCAGCGGGAGTATATCACAGATACGCAGTATCTT.

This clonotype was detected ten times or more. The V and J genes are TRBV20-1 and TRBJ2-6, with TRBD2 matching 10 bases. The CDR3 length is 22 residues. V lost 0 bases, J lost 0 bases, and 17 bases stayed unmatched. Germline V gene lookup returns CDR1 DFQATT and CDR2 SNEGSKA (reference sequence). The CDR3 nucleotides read TGCAGTGCTAGAGATCTGAGGCTAGCGGGAGACCATCTTCTCTCTGGGGCCAACGTCCTGACTTTC. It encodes CSARDLRLAGDHLLSGANVLTF.

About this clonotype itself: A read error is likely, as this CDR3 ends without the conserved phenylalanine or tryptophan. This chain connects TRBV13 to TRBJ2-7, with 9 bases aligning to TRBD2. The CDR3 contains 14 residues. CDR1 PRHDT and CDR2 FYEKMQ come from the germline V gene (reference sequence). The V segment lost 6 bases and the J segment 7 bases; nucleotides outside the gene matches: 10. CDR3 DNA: TGTGCCAGCAGTCCCCGTAGCGGGGGCCGGGAGCAGTACTCC. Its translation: CASSPRSGGREQYS.

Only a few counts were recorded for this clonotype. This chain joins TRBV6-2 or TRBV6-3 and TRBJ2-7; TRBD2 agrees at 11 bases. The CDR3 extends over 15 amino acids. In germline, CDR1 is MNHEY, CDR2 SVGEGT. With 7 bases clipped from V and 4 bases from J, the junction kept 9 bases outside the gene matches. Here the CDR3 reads CASTLLAGGPYEQYF. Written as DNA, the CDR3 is TGTGCCAGCACCCTCCTAGCGGGGGGACCATACGAGCAGTACTTC.

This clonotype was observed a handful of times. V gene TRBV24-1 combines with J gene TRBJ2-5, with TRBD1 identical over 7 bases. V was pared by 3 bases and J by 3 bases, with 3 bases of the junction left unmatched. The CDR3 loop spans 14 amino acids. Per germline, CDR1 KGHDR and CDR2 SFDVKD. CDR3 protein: CATSDTGTEETQYF. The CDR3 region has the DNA TGTGCCACCAGTGATACCGGGACAGAAGAGACCCAGTACTTC.

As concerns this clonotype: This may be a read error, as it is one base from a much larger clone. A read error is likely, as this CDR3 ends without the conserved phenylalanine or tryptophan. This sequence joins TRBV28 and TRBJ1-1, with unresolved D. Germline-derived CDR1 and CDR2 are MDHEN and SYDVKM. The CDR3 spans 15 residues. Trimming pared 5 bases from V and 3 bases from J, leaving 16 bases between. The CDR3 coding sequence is TGTGCCAGCAGTACGGGCCCCCCGCTCGACACTGAAGCTTTCCTT. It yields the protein CASSTGPPLDTEAFL.

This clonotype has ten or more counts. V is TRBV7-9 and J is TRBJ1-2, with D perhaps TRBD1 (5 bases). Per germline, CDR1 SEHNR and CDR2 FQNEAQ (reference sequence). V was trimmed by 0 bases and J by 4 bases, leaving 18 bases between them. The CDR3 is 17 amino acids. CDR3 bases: TGTGCCAGCAGCTTAGCACCGGGGCCAAACCGCACCTATGGCTACACCTTC. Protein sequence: CASSLAPGPNRTYGYTF.

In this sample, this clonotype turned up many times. CDR3 bases: TGTGCCATCAGTGAGGAGGGTAGCGGCTACACCTTC. This codes for CAISEEGSGYTF. This chain uses TRBV10-3 with TRBJ1-2; no clear D gene. The ends were cut back, 2 bases at V and 8 bases at J, with 9 bases in the middle. The CDR3 is made up of 12 amino acids. Per germline, CDR1 ENHRY and CDR2 SYGVKD.

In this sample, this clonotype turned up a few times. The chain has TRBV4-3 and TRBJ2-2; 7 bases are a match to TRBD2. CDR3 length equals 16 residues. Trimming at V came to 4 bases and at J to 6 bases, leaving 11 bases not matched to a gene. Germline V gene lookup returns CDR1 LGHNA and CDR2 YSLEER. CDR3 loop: CASSLTSGGWAGELFF. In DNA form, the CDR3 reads TGCGCCAGCAGCCTAACCTCCGGGGGGTGGGCCGGGGAGCTGTTTTTT.

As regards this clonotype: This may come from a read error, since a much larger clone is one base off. CDR3 residues: CSVGASEQYF. In DNA, the CDR3 is TGCAGTGTGGGGGCGAGCGAGCAGTACTTC. V gene TRBV20-1 combines with J gene TRBJ2-7, with D perhaps matching TRBD1 (6 bases). Trimming took off 7 bases at V and 6 bases at J, with 10 bases between the two ends. CDR3 length: 10 residues. CDR1 and CDR2 (germline): DFQATT, SNEGSKA (reference sequence).

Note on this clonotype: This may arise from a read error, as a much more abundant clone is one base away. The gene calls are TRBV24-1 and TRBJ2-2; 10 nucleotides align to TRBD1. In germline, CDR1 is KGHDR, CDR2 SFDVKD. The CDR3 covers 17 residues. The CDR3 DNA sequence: TGTGTCACCAGTGACCCTGGACAGGGGGTTCGCACCGGGGAGCTGTTTTTT. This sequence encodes CVTSDPGQGVRTGELFF.

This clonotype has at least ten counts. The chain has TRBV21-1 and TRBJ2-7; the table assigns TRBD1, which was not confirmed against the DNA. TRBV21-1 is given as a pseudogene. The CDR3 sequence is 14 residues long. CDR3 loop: CASSRPGRGYEQYF. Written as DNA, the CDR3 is TGTGCCAGCAGCCGCCCGGGACGGGGCTACGAGCAGTACTTC.

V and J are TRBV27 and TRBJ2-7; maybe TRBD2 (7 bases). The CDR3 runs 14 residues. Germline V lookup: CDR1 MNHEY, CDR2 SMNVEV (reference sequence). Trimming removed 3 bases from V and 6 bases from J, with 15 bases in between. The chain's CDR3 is CASSFGGGGGEQYF. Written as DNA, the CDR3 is TGTGCCAGCAGTTTCGGCGGGGGCGGCGGCGAGCAGTACTTC.

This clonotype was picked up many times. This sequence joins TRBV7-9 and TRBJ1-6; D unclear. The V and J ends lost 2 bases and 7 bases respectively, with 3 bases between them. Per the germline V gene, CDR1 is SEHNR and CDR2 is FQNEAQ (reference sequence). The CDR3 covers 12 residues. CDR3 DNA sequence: TGTGCCAGCAGCTTAATCAATTCACCCCTCCACTTT. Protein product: CASSLINSPLHF.

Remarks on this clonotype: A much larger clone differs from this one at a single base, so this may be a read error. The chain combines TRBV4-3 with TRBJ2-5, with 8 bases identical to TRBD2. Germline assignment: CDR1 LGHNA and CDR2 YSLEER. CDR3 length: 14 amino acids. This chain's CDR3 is CASSQGTSQGTQYF. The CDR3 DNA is TGCGCCAGCAGCCAAGGGACTAGCCAAGGGACCCAGTACTTC.

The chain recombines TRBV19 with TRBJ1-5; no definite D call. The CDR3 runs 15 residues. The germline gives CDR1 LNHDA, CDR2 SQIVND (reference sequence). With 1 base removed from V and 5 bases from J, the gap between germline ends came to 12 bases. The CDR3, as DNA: TGTGCCAGTAGTATAGTCGGCGGAGAATATCAGCCCCAGCATTTT. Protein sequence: CASSIVGGEYQPQHF.

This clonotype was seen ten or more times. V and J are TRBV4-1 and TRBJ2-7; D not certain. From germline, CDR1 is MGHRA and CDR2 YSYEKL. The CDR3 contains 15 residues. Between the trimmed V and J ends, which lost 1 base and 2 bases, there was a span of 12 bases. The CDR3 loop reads CASSQGTQQAYEQYF. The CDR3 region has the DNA TGCGCCAGCAGCCAAGGTACCCAGCAAGCCTACGAGCAGTACTTC.

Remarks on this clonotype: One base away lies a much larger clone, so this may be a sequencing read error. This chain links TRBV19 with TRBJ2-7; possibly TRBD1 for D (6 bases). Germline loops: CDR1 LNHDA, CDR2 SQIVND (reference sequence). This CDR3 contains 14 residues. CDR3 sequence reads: CATSPGGSSYELYF. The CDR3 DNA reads TGTGCCACTAGCCCTGGGGGCAGCTCCTACGAGCTGTACTTC.

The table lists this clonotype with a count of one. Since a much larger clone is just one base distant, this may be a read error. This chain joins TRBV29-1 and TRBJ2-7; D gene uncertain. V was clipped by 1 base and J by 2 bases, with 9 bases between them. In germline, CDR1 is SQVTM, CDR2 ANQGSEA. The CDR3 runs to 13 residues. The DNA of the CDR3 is TGCAGCGTTGAAGGCGCCACCACCTACGAGCAGTACTTC. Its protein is CSVEGATTYEQYF.

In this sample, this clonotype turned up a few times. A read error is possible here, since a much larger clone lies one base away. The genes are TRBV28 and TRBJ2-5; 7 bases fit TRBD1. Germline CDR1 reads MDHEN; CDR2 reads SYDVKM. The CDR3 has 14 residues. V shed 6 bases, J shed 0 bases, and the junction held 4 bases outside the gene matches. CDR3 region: CASSGDSYQETQYF. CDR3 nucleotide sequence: TGTGCCAGCAGCGGGGACAGTTACCAAGAGACCCAGTACTTC.

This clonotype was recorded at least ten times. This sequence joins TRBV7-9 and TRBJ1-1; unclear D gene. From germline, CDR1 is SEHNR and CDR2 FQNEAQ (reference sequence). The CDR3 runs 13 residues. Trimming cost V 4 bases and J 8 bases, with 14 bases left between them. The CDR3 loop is CASSSLGLTEAFF. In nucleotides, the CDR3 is TGTGCCAGCAGCTCCCTAGGTCTAACCGAAGCTTTCTTT.

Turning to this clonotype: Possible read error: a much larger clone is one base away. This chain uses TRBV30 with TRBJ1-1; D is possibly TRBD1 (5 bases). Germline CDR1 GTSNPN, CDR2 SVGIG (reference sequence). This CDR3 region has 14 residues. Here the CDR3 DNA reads TGTGCCTGGAGTGATTATGACCGGGGCACTGGAGCTTTCTTT. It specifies CAWSDYDRGTGAFF.

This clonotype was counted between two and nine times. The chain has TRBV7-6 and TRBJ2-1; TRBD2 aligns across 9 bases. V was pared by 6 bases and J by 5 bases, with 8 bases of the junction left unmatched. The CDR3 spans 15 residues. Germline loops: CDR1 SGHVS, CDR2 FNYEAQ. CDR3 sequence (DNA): TGTGCCAGCAGACTTACTAGCGGGCCGAACAATGAGCAGTTCTTC. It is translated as CASRLTSGPNNEQFF.

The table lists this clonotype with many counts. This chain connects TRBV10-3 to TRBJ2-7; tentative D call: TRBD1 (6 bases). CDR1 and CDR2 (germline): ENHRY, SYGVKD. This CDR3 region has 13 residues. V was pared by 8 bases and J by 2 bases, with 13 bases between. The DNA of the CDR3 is TGTGCCATCGGGGACACCCGCCCCTACGAGCAGTACTTC. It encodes CAIGDTRPYEQYF.

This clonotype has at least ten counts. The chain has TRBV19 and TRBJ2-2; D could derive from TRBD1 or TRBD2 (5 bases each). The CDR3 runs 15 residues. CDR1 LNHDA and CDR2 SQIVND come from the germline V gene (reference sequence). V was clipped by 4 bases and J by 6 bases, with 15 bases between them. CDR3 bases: TGTGCCAGTAGTACCGGGACCGGATTAGCCGGGGAGCTGTTTTTT. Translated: CASSTGTGLAGELFF.

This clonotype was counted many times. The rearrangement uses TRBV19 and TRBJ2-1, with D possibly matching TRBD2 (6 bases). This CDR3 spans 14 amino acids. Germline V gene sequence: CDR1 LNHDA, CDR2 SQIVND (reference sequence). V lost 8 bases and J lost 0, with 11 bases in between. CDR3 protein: CASSRDFSYNEQFF. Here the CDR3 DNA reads TGTGCCAGTTCCCGGGACTTCTCCTACAATGAGCAGTTCTTC.